These T cell receptor beta chains were read from a single sample in a study of beta chain features in type 1 diabetes. Data came from immunoSEQ multiplex PCR; TCRdb stores just in-frame clones and leaves some out. The table has 90,000 to 110,000 clones, roughly 40% seen once; the top ten hold more than 0.06%. The sequencing sample was made of stem cell memory CD4+ T cells from blood. These receptors came from a woman in her late teens or twenties in good health. The CDR3 runs from the conserved cysteine through the conserved F or W. The D gene is left open where the match is weak. Only part of the rows carry a size: once, few, many, or a class if the clone is expanded.

16	TRBV15	TRBJ1-1	NA	NA	TGTGCCACCAGCAGAGAAGCTAGCCGGCTTAACACTGAAGCTTTCTTT	CATSREASRLNTEAFF
13	TRBV5-1	TRBJ2-1	few	NA	TGCGCCAGCACAAAGAGCTCCTACAATGAGCAGTTCTTC	CASTKSSYNEQFF
15	TRBV6-5	TRBJ2-7	NA	TRBD2	TGTGCCAGCAGTTACTCGGGGACTACCTTTCGCGAGCAGTACTTC	CASSYSGTTFREQYF
16	TRBV27	TRBJ2-3	few	TRBD1	TGTGCCAGCAGTCGCTACGGACAGGGGAGCACAGATACGCAGTATTTT	CASSRYGQGSTDTQYF
16	TRBV28	TRBJ1-5	NA	TRBD1	TGTGCCAGCAGTTTATATGGCAGGGGGCCTAATCAGCCCCAGCATTTT	CASSLYGRGPNQPQHF
21	TRBV27	TRBJ2-3	NA	TRBD2	TGTGCCAGCAGTTTAAGGGCTAGCGGGAGAGACTTCTGGGTGGGCACAGATACGCAGTATTTT	CASSLRASGRDFWVGTDTQYF
14	TRBV5-6	TRBJ1-1	NA	NA	TGTGCCAGCAGCTTTTGGAGCGGGGCAGCTGAAGCTTTCTTT	CASSFWSGAAEAFF
14	TRBV2	TRBJ1-2	NA	TRBD1	TGTGCCAGCAGTCAACAGGGGGCAAAGTATGGCTACACCTTC	CASSQQGAKYGYTF
15	TRBV7-9	TRBJ1-5	NA	TRBD1	TGTGCCAGCAGCCCCTGGACAGGGTTTGATCAGCCCCAGCATTTT	CASSPWTGFDQPQHF
11	TRBV7-9	TRBJ2-5	NA	NA	TGTGCCAGCAGCCATCGGGAGACCCAGTACTTC	CASSHRETQYF
12	TRBV7-9	TRBJ2-7	few	NA	TGTGCCAGCAGCCCAGGGTCCTACGAGCAGTACTTC	CASSPGSYEQYF
13	TRBV5-1	TRBJ2-7	NA	TRBD1	TGCGCCAGCAGCCCCGACAGGGTGTACGAGCAGTACTTC	CASSPDRVYEQYF
16	TRBV21-1	TRBJ2-2	NA	NA	TGTGCCAGCAGCAAGGAAGGACAGGGGGGGACCGGGGAGCTGTTTTTT	CASSKEGQGGTGELFF
17	TRBV10-3	TRBJ2-7	few	TRBD2	TGTGCCATCAGTGGTGGGTCCGGGACTAGCGGGAGCTACGAGCAGTACTTC	CAISGGSGTSGSYEQYF
12	TRBV28	TRBJ1-3	NA	NA	TGTGCCAGCAGAGAGACTGGAAACACCATATATTTT	CASRETGNTIYF
18	TRBV27	TRBJ2-3	once	NA	TGTGCCAGCAGTCCAAGGACTCACTCCCTGGCTAGCACAGATACGCAGTATTTT	CASSPRTHSLASTDTQYF
14	TRBV28	TRBJ2-7	NA	TRBD2	TGTGCCAGCACATCCGGGACTAGCAGTTACGAGCAGTACTTC	CASTSGTSSYEQYF
14	TRBV7-2	TRBJ1-1	NA	TRBD1	TGTGCCAGCAGCTTCGACAGGGTCGAAACTGAAGCTTTCTTT	CASSFDRVETEAFF
16	TRBV7-6	TRBJ2-1	few	TRBD2	TGTGCCAGCAGCACGGGACTAGGATTTTCCTACAATGAGCAGTTCTTC	CASSTGLGFSYNEQFF
15	TRBV6-5	TRBJ1-5	NA	NA	TGTGCCAGCAGTTACAGGGCAGGGAGGCACCAGCCCCAGCATTTT	CASSYRAGRHQPQHF
11	TRBV10-2	TRBJ1-2	few	NA	TGCGCCAGCAGTTCGGAGTATGGCTACACCTTC	CASSSEYGYTF
16	TRBV7-2	TRBJ2-2	NA	TRBD2	TGTGCCAGCAGCTTATTACTAGCGGGAGTAACCGGGGAGCTGTTTTTT	CASSLLLAGVTGELFF
16	TRBV7-9	TRBJ2-6	NA	NA	TGTGCCAGCAGCGCGTCCGGAGACTCTGGGGCCAACGTCCTGACTTTC	CASSASGDSGANVLTF
19	TRBV11-2	TRBJ2-5	NA	TRBD2	TGTGCCAGCAGCCGTAGGCGTTTGGGGTCGGCGGGAGGTAAAGAGACCCAGTACTTC	CASSRRRLGSAGGKETQYF
11	TRBV5-1	TRBJ1-1	NA	TRBD1	TGCGCCAGCAGCCGGGACAGGCGAGCTTTCTTT	CASSRDRRAFF